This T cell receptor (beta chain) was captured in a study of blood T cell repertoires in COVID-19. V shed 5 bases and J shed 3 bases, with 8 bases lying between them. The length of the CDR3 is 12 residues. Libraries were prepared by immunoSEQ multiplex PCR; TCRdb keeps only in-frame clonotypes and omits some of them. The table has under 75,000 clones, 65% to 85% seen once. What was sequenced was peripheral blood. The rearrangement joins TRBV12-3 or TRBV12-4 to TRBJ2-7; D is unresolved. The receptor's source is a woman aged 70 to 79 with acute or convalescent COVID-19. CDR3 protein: CASSLPYYEQYF. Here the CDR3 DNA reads TGTGCCAGCAGTCTCCCGTACTACGAGCAGTACTTC.